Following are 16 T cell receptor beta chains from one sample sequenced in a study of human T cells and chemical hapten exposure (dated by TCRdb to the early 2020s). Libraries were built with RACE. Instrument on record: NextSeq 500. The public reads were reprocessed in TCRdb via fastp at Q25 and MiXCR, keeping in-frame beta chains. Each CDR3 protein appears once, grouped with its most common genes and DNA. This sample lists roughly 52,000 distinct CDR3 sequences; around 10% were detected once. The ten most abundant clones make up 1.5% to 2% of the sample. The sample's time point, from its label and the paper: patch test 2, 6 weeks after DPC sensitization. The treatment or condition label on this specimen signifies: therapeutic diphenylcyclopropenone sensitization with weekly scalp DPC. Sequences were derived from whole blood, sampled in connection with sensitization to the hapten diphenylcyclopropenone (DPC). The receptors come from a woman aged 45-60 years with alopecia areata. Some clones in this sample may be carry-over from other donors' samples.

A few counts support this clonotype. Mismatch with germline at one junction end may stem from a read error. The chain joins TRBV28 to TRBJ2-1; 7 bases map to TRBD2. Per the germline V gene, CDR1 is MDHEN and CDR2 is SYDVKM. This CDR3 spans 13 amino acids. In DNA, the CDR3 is TGTGCCAGCAGGCCAAGCGGGGATGCATGCGGGATCTTC. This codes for CASRPSGDACGIF. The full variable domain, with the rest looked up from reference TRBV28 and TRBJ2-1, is DVKVTQSSRYLVKRTGEKVFLECVQDMDHENMFWYRQDPGLGLRLIYFSYDVKMKEKGDIPEGYSVSREKKERFSLILESASTNQTSMYLCASRPSGDACGIFGPGTRLTVL.

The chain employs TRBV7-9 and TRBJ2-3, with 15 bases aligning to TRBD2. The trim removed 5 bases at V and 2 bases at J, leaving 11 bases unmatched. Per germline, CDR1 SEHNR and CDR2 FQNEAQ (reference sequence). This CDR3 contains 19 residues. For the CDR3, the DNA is TGTGCCAGCAGCCGGGGACTAGCGGGAGGCCACCGCACCACAGATACGCAGTATTTT. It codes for CASSRGLAGGHRTTDTQYF.

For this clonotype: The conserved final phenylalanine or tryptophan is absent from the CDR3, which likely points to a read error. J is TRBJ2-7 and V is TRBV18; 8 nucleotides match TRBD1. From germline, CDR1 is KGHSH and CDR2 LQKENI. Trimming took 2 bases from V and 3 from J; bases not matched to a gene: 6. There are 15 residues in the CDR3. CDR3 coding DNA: TGTGCCAGCTCACCAATACAGGGGGGCTTCTACGAGCAGTACATC. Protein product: CASSPIQGGFYEQYI.

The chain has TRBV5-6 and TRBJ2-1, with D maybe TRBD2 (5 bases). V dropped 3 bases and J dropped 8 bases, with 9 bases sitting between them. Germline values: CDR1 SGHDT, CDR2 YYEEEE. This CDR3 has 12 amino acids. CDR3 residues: CASSWRLDEQFF. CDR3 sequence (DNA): TGTGCCAGCAGCTGGAGGCTGGATGAGCAGTTCTTC.

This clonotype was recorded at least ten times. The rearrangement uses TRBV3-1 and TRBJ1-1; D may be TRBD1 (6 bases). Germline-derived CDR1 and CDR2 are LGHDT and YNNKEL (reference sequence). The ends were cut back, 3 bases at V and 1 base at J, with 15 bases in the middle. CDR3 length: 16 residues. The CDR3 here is CASSHWSTGKNTEAFF. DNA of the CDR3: TGTGCCAGCAGCCACTGGTCCACAGGGAAGAACACTGAAGCTTTCTTT.

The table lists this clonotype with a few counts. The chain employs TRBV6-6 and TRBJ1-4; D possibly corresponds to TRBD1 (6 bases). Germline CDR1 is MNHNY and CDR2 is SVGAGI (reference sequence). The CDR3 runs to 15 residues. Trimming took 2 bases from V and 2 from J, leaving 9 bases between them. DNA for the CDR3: TGTGCCAGCAGTTACGGGGGCCCCACTAATGAAAAACTGTTTTTT. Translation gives CASSYGGPTNEKLFF.

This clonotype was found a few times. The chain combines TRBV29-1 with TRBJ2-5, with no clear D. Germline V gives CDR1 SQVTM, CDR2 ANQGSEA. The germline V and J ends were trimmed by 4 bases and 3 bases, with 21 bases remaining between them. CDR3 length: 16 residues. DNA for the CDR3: TGCAGCGTTGTATATCGTGGTAGTATCTTCAAAGAGACCCAGTACTTC. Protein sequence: CSVVYRGSIFKETQYF.

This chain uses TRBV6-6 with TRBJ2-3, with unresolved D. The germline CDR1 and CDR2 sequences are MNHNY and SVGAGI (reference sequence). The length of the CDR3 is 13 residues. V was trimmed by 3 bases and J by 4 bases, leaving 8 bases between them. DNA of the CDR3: TGTGCCAGCAGTTATGATGTCCCAGATACGCAGTATTTT. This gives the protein CASSYDVPDTQYF.

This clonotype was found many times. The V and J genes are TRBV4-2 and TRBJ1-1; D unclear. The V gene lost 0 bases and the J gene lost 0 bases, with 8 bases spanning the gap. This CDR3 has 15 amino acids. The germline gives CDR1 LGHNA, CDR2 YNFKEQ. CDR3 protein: CASSQEQTVNTEAFF. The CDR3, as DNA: TGTGCCAGCAGCCAAGAACAGACGGTGAACACTGAAGCTTTCTTT.

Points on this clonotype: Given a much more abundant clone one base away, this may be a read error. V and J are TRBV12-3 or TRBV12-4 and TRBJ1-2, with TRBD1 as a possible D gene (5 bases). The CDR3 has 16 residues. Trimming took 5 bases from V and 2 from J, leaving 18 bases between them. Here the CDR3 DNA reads TGTGCCAGCAGTCCCCAGCGAGGGGCGCTAAACTATGGCTACACCTTC. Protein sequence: CASSPQRGALNYGYTF.

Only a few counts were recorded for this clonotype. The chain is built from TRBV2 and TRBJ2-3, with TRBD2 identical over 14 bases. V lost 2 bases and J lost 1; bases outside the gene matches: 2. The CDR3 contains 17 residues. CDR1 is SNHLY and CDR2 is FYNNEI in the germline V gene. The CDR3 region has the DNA TGTGCCAGCAGTGAACGGGGACTAGCGGGGGGCACAGATACGCAGTATTTT. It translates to CASSERGLAGGTDTQYF.

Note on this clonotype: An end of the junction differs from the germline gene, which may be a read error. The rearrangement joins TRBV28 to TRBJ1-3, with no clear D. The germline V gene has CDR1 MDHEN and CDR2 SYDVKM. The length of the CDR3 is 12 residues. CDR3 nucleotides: TGTGCCAGCAGATTATCTACGTCCACCATATATTTT. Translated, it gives CASRLSTSTIYF.

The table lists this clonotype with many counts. The CDR3, as DNA: TGTGCCAGCAGTTCCTCCCCTCCAGAGGTACCATATAATTATTTT. Protein product: CASSSSPPEVPYNYF. This rearrangement joins TRBV12-3 or TRBV12-4 to TRBJ1-3; D gene ambiguous. CDR3 length: 15 residues. The ends were cut back, 4 bases at V and 16 bases at J, with 26 bases in the middle.

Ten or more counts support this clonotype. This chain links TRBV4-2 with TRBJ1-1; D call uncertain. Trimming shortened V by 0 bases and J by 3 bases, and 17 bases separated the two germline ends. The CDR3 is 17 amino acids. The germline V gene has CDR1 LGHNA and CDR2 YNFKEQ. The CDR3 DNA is TGTGCCAGCAGCCAAGATCCCCCCGCAGTCCGGGACACTGAAGCTTTCTTT. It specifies CASSQDPPAVRDTEAFF.

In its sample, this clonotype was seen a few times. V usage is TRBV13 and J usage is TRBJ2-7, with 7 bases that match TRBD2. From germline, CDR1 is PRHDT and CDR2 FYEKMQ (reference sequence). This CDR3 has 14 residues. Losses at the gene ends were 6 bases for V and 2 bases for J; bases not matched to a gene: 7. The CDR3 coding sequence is TGTGCCAGCAGGGTAGCGGGTACGCCCTACGAGCAGTACTTC. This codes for CASRVAGTPYEQYF.

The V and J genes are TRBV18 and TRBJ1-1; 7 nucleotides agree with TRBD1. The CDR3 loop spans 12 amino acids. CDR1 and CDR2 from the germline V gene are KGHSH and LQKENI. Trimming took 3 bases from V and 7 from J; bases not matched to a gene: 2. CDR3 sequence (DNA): TGTGCCAGCTCACCCACAGGGGTTGAAGCTTTCTTT. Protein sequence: CASSPTGVEAFF. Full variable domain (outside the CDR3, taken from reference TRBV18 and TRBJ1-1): NAGVMQNPRHLVRRRGQEARLRCSPMKGHSHVYWYRQLPEEGLKFMVYLQKENIIDESGMPKERFSAEFPKEGPSILRIQQVVRGDSAAYFCASSPTGVEAFFGQGTRLTVV.